This TCR beta chain is drawn from a study of shared clonotypes between healthy human individuals (TCRdb year 2020). For context, the study as a whole: A couple of women and a few men aged 18 to 49 years were included in the cohort. For each donor, CD4 naive and CD4 memory were each run on three plates, CD8 naive on two plates, and CD8 memory on one plate. Blood TCR repertoires of four to six healthy adults were deeply sequenced to estimate repertoire size and the extent of clonotype sharing between individuals. To increase sequencing depth and limit assay-specific biases, different laboratories used diverse techniques to prepare libraries and sequence TCR repertoires. Each donor's leukapheresis produced roughly between roughly 0.94 and 9.5 billion PBMCs.

What the authors observed across the whole study: Around 5.4% of naive CD4, approximately 3.7% of naive CD8, approximately 2.2% of memory CD4, and approximately 0.4% of memory CD8 clonotypes were shared across several donors. Because the study included only a small number of donors, the genetic and exposure-history diversity represented was limited. Sampling was restricted to blood, and TCR repertoires in tissue are likely to differ from TCR repertoires in blood. Pairwise subsampling indicated that sequencing depth was expected to affect the degree of clonotype sharing among donors. Naive subsets generally had larger estimated clonotype richness than memory subsets did. Even with the large sequencing depth, rarefaction of the sorted-subset datasets indicated that sequencing was incomplete. Compared with non-shared clonotypes, clonotypes shared by all four sorted-subset donors had higher generation probabilities.

From cysteine to phenylalanine, the CDR3 is 16 amino acids long. CDR3 DNA only is kept here, 48 bases in frame from base 1. CDR1 and CDR2 were assigned from the germline V gene as KGHSH and LQKENI. V and J lose 3 bases and 10 bases, and a span of 22 bases separates them. For this clone: Its target antigen remains unknown. Base quality data are lacking; no much larger clone is found one base away.

TCR CDR3 regions were amplified from genomic DNA by multiplex PCR using the deep immunoSEQ assay. For each cell subset, the extracted genomic DNA was distributed evenly across all wells of several immunoSEQ 96-well plates, and each plate served as one replicate. For sorted subsets, each replicate PCR was loaded with about 0.2 ug genomic DNA, equivalent to 25,000 to 30,000 T cell genomes. The purified libraries were quantified using a Qubit 3.0 fluorometer, sized with a Bioanalyzer 2100, and then quantified again using the KAPA Library Quantification kit. Every immunoSEQ 96-well plate was sequenced on a separate single-read 150-cycle Illumina NextSeq 550 flow cell. The authors' pipeline ran thus. The immunoSEQ output contained only junctional sequences without quality scores, so filtering could not match that applied to full-length reads. Sequences were annotated with PyIR, a Python wrapper for IgBLAST v1.9, using IMGT germline references to assign V/J genes and CDR3. Reads with weak V/J assignments (E-value above 1e-6), missing CDR3, stop codons, out-of-frame junctions, or ambiguous translated residues were removed. V3J clonotypes were defined as sequences sharing an identical inferred V gene, J gene, and CDR3 amino acid sequence. Percentage overlap between repertoires was computed as shared unique clonotypes divided by the size of the smaller repertoire. RTK rarefaction, the Chao1 estimator, and Recon v2.1 estimates of unobserved clonotypes were used to assess repertoire richness. Generation probabilities were computed with OLGA for all TCRbeta clonotypes obtained by the gDNA method from four donors. TCRdb mirrors the immuneACCESS table, restricted to in-frame sequences. Some clones are absent from its copies; in checked studies, under half trace to an unresolved V gene, and the reason for the others is unknown. D and trimming were read from the DNA, whereas the V and J calls and clone size are those reported in that table. In all, the sample holds 950,000 to 1,200,000 clones, and around 77% of those were seen once. Together, the top ten hold 0.89% of the sample.

The donors were healthy, HIV-negative adults with no recently reported acute infections or vaccinations. All donors were Caucasian adults living in Nashville, Tennessee, USA. CD4+ T cells were enriched by magnetic negative selection; naive cells were then positively selected on CD45RA, and the negative fraction formed the memory subset. Blood was obtained by leukapheresis, after which PBMCs were separated by Ficoll-Histopaque density gradient centrifugation and cryopreserved in liquid nitrogen vapor phase. Analytical flow cytometry was used to check the purity and quantity of every magnetically sorted T cell population. Genomic DNA was isolated from each sorted fraction and quantified by UV absorbance on a Nanodrop 2000c.

The rearranged chain carries TRBV18 and TRBJ1-5; a tentative D match to TRBD1 spans 5 bases. Sequenced sample: memory CD4+ T cells from PBMCs. This specimen's cell subset or site label, per the study, means: CD45RA-negative fraction. The origin of this receptor is a man younger than 30 in good health. Some clones in this sample may be carry-over from other donors' samples. The DNA sequence is given as TGTGCCAGCTCACCGGCGGGGGGAGACCTACTCCAACCCCAGCATTTT. This encodes CASSPAGGDLLQPQHF. The reference TRBV18 and TRBJ1-5 proteins fill in what lies around the CDR3, so the full variable domain reads NAGVMQNPRHLVRRRGQEARLRCSPMKGHSHVYWYRQLPEEGLKFMVYLQKENIIDESGMPKERFSAEFPKEGPSILRIQQVVRGDSAAYFCASSPAGGDLLQPQHFGDGTRLSIL.